The 7 T cell receptor beta chains below were found in one sample sequenced in a study of T-cell reconstitution after alpha-beta-depleted transplantation in children. The TCRbeta library incorporated unique molecular identifiers. In TCRdb, the PCR reads were re-called with MiXCR into one record per CDR3 protein. Of about 420,000 distinct CDR3 sequences listed, 15% to 20% are singletons. Sequencing was performed on PBMCs, mostly from graft donor cells, taken 360 days after TCRalphabeta/CD19-depleted stem cell transplant. These receptors came from a boy in the first two years of life who had a stem cell transplant for Wiskott-Aldrich syndrome, so the T cells may come from the graft donor.

This clonotype has more than one count but fewer than ten. The chain combines TRBV10-3 with TRBJ2-7; D may be TRBD1 (5 bases). This CDR3 comprises 11 residues. V was pared by 7 bases and J by 5 bases, with 9 bases between. Germline V lookup: CDR1 ENHRY, CDR2 SYGVKD. CDR3 residues: CAITIRDEQYF. DNA of the CDR3: TGTGCCATCACAATCAGGGACGAGCAGTACTTC.

The chain employs TRBV7-9 and TRBJ1-6; the D gene is possibly TRBD1 (6 bases). This CDR3 is 14 amino acids long. The V gene's germline CDR1 is SEHNR and CDR2 FQNEAQ (reference sequence). The V end was cut by 0 bases, the J end by 7 bases, with 7 bases between. Written as DNA, the CDR3 is TGTGCCAGCAGCTTAGCCGGACAGAATTCACCCCTCCACTTT. Its translation: CASSLAGQNSPLHF.

This clonotype turned up a few times. The J gene is TRBJ2-1, the V gene TRBV10-3, with 8 bases that match TRBD1. CDR3 length: 13 residues. In germline, CDR1 is ENHRY, CDR2 SYGVKD. Germline trimming cut 4 bases from V and 6 bases from J; bases unmatched to any gene: 2. The CDR3 region is CAISGGQGNEQFF. In DNA form, the CDR3 reads TGTGCCATCAGTGGAGGACAGGGCAATGAGCAGTTCTTC.

The CDR3 spells CASSFQGGGLYEQYF. CDR3 nucleotide sequence: TGTGCCAGCAGCTTCCAGGGTGGAGGGCTCTACGAGCAGTACTTC. The chain couples TRBV28 to TRBJ2-7, with D possibly TRBD2 on 6 matching bases. CDR1 is MDHEN, CDR2 SYDVKM, per germline. The CDR3 consists of 15 residues. Deletions cut 6 bases from V and 3 bases from J, with 18 bases between.

V usage is TRBV20-1 and J usage is TRBJ2-7; 10 bases line up with TRBD2. The length of the CDR3 is 12 residues. With 7 bases clipped from V and 6 bases from J, the junction kept 6 bases outside the gene matches. Per germline, CDR1 DFQATT and CDR2 SNEGSKA (reference sequence). The chain's CDR3 is CSVSGRALEQYF. The CDR3 bases are TGCAGTGTAAGCGGGAGGGCCCTCGAGCAGTACTTC.

This clonotype appeared many times. This chain uses TRBV10-3 with TRBJ2-7; 7 bases are shared with TRBD1. The V and J ends lost 4 bases and 2 bases, in that order; junction bases with no gene match: 5. CDR1 is ENHRY and CDR2 is SYGVKD in the germline V gene. This CDR3 has 14 amino acids. DNA for the CDR3: TGTGCCATCAGTGGCTCCGGGACAGCCTACGAGCAGTACTTC. Amino acids: CAISGSGTAYEQYF.

For the CDR3, the DNA is TGTGCCACCAGTGATTTTGGCCCTCCCTACAATGAGCAGTTCTTC. Translated, it gives CATSDFGPPYNEQFF. This rearrangement joins TRBV24-1 to TRBJ2-1; D gene ambiguous. The ends were cut back, 1 base at V and 2 bases at J, with 8 bases in the middle. The CDR3 has 15 residues. Germline loops: CDR1 KGHDR, CDR2 SFDVKD.